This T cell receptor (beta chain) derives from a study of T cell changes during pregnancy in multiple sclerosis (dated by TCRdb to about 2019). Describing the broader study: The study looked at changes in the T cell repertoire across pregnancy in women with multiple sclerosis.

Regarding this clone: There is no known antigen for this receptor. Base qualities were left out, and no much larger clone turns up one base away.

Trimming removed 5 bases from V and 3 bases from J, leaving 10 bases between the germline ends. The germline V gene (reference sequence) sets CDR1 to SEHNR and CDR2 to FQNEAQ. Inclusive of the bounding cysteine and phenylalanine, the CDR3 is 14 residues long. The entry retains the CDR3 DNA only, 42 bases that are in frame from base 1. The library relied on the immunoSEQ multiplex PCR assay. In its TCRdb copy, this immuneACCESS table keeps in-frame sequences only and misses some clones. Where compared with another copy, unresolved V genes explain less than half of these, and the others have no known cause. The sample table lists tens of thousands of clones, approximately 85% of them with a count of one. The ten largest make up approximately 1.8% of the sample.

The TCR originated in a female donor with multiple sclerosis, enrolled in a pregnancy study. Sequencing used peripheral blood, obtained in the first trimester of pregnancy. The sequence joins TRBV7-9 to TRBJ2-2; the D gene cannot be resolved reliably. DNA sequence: TGTGCCAGCAGCCCTGACATTTACACCGGGGAGCTGTTTTTT. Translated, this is CASSPDIYTGELFF.